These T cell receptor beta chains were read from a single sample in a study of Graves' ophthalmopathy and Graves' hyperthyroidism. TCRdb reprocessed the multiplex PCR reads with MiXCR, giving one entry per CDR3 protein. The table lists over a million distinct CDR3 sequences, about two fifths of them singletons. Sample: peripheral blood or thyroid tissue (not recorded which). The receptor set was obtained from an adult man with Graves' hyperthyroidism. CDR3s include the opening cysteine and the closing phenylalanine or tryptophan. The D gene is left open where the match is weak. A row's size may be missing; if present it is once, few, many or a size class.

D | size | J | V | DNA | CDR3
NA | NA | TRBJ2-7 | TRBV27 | TGTGCCAGCAGTATTACCGGGACGTCGAGCTCCTACGAGCAGTACTTC | CASSITGTSSSYEQYF
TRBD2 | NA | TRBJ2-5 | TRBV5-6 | TGTGCCAGCAGCCGTCCCGAAGCGGGGGGACAAGAGACCCAGTACTTC | CASSRPEAGGQETQYF
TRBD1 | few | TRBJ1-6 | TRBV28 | TGTGCCAGCAACATGGGACAGGGCTTTGATTCACCCCTCCACTTT | CASNMGQGFDSPLHF
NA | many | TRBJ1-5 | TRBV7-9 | TGTGCCAGCAGCTTAGCGAAGCAGCCCCAGCATTTT | CASSLAKQPQHF
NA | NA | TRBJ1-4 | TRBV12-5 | TGTGCTAGTGGTTTGGGCCCCGCGACAGCAACTAATGAAAAACTGTTTTTT | CASGLGPATATNEKLFF
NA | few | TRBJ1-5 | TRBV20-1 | TGCAGTGCTAGATCCCCTCGTGAGGGGTCGGTGAGGCCCCAGCATTTT | CSARSPREGSVRPQHF
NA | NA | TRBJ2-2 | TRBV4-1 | TGTGCCAGCAGATTTTTAGAGGGAGAGGACACCGGGGAGCTGTTTTTT | CASRFLEGEDTGELFF
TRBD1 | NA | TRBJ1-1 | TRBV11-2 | TGTGCCAGCAGCCACCGGACAGGCCTGAACACTGAAGCTTTCTTT | CASSHRTGLNTEAFF
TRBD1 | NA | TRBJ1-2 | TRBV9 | TGTGCCAGCAGCGCCTCCGGGACAGGGGGGGGTAAGAGCTACACCTTC | CASSASGTGGGKSYTF
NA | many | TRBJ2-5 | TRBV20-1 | TGCAGTGCTAGTATTGCGGATCAAGGTTTGGAGACCCAGTACTTC | CSASIADQGLETQYF
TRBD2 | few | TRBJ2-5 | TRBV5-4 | TGTGCCAGCAGCTTGGGAGCGGGGAAGGCGAAGACCCAGTACTTC | CASSLGAGKAKTQYF
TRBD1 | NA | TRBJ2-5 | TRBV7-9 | TGTGCCAGCAGCTCCCAGGGACAGGGGATGGAGACCCAGTACTTC | CASSSQGQGMETQYF
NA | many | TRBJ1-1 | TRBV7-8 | TGTGCCAGCAGCTTAATGAGGGGCACTGAAGCTTTCTTT | CASSLMRGTEAFF
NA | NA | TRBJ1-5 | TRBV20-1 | TGCAGTGCTACGTCACATGTTTCGAAACAGCCCCAGCATTTT | CSATSHVSKQPQHF
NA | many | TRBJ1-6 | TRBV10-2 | TGCGCCAGCAGTGGAGGTTATAATTCACCCCTCCACTTT | CASSGGYNSPLHF
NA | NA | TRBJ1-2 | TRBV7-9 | TGTGCCAGCAGCTCCTCGGAGGGAGAAAATGGCTACACCTTC | CASSSSEGENGYTF
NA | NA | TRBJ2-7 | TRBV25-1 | TGTGCCAGCAGATCCGAGACCTCCAACTACGAGCAGTACTTC | CASRSETSNYEQYF
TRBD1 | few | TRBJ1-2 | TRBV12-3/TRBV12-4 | TGTGCCAGCAGTTTGTGGGACAGCTTAAATAACTATGGCTACACCTTC | CASSLWDSLNNYGYTF
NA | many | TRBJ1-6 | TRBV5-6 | TGTGCCAGCAGCGCGGGACGGATGTATAATTCACCCCTCCACTTT | CASSAGRMYNSPLHF
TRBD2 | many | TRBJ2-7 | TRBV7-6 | TGTGCCAGCAGCTTAGGGGGTCGGGGGGGTGGCGAGCAGTACTTC | CASSLGGRGGGEQYF
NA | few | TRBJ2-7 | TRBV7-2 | TGTGCCAGCAGCCGAATGTGGGTTCAGGGGGGGAACGAGCAGTACTTC | CASSRMWVQGGNEQYF
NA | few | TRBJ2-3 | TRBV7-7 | TGTGCCAGCAGCCCGGGACTCACAGATACGCAGTATTTT | CASSPGLTDTQYF
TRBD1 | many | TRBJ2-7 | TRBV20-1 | TGCAGTGCTAGGAGGGACAGGGGGCTCCGGGGGTTTGGCGAGCAGTACTTC | CSARRDRGLRGFGEQYF
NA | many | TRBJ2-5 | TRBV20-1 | TGCAGTGCTAGGGAGGCAGGGAGGCAAGAGACCCAGTACTTC | CSAREAGRQETQYF
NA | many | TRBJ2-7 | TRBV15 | TGTGCCACCAGCCCGCGACCATGGCAGACCTACGAGCAGTACTTC | CATSPRPWQTYEQYF
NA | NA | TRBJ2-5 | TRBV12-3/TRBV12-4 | TGTGCCAGCAGTTCCGGCAGGGATTGGGAGACCCAGTACTTC | CASSSGRDWETQYF
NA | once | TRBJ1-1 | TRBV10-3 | TGTGCCATCAGTGATTTTCCAGAGAACACTACCTACACTGAAGCTTTCTTT | CAISDFPENTTYTEAFF
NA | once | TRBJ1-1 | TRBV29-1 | TGCAGCGTTGAAGATCCCCAGGGGAGTGAAGCTCTCTTT | CSVEDPQGSEALF
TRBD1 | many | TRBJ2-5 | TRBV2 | TGTGCCAGCACCCTCCGGACAGGGCAAGAGACCCAGTACTTC | CASTLRTGQETQYF
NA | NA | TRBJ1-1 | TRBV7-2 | TGTGCCAGCAGCACTACAGGGACGTATAACACTGAAGCTTTCTTT | CASSTTGTYNTEAFF
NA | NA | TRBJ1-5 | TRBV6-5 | TGTGCCAGCAGTACAGGGAGAGACCAGCCCCAGCATTTT | CASSTGRDQPQHF
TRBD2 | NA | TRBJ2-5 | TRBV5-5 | TGTGCCAGCAGCCCGATGGGGGCGGGGGGGTCGGAGACCCAGTACTTC | CASSPMGAGGSETQYF
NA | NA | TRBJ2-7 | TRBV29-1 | TGCAGCGTTGGGCGAGACTCCTACGAGCAGTACTTC | CSVGRDSYEQYF
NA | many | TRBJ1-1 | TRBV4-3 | TGCGCCAGCAGCATGGGGGGGCACGCTGAAGCTTTCTTT | CASSMGGHAEAFF
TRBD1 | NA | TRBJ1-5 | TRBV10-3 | TGTGCCACCAGAGAGCCGCCGGGACAGGGAAATCAGCCCCAGCATTTT | CATREPPGQGNQPQHF
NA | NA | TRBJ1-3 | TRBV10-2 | TGTGCCAGCAGTCCTACGACAGGTACCTCTGGAAACACCATATATTTT | CASSPTTGTSGNTIYF
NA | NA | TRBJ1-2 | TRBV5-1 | TGCGCCAGCAGCTTGGAAGGGATAAATGCCTACACCTTC | CASSLEGINAYTF
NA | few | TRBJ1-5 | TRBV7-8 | TGTGCCAGCAGCGGGCCAGGGGAAAGCAATCAGCCCCAGCATTTT | CASSGPGESNQPQHF
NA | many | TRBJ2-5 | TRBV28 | TGTGCCAGCAAAGCGGAGCAAGAGACCCAGTACTTC | CASKAEQETQYF
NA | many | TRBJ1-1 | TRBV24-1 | TGTGCCACCGGAAACACGGTTCGCGCGGTTAACACTGAAGCTTTCTTT | CATGNTVRAVNTEAFF
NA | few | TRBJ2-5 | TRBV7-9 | TGTGCCAGCAGCCCCGGCCCGGGGTCCACACAGGAGACCCAGTACTTC | CASSPGPGSTQETQYF
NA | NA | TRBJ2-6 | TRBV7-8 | TGTGCCAGCAGCGCGGACCATGGGGGCTTGACTTTC | CASSADHGGLTF
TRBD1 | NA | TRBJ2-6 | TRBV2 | TGTGCCAGCAAATACAGGGGACAGGGGGTCACTGAAGCTTTC | CASKYRGQGVTEAF
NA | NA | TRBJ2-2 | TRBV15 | TGTGCCACCAGCCCCCGAGGCGGGACAGCTCTGGGCACCGGGGAGCTGTTTTTT | CATSPRGGTALGTGELFF
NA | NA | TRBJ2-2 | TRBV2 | TGTGCCAGCAGCGCCCTCGGACAAGACGGGACCGGGGAGCTGTTTTTT | CASSALGQDGTGELFF
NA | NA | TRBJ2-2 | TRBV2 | TGTGCCAGCAGCAAGGACCCCGGGGAGCTGCTTTTT | CASSKDPGELLF
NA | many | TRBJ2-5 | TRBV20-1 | TGCAGTGCTTCATCGGAGTCTAGCCTAAACCAAGAGACCCAGTACTTC | CSASSESSLNQETQYF
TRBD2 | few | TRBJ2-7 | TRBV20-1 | TGCAGTGCTAGTGACGGGACTAGCCACGAGCAGTACTTC | CSASDGTSHEQYF
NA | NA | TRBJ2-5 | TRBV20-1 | TGCAGTGCAGGGGAGATGCGGGCACAAGAGACCCAGTACTTC | CSAGEMRAQETQYF
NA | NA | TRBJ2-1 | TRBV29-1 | TGCAGCTTGGGGGACACCTACAATGAGCAGTTCTTC | CSLGDTYNEQFF
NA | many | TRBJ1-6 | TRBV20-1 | TGCAGTGCTAGGGCCCTCATCGGGAGAGAAAGAGGGTCACCCCTCCACTTT | CSARALIGRERGSPLHF
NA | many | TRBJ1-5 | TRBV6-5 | TGTGCCAGCAGGGCCGCGTTGAGCAATCAGCCCCAGCATTTT | CASRAALSNQPQHF
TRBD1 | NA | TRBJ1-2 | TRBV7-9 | TGTGCCAGCAGCCTATACGGGACAGGGGCTAACTATGGCTACACCTTC | CASSLYGTGANYGYTF
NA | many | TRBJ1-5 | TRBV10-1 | TGCGCCAGCAGTGTGGCAGGGGATCAGCCCCAGCATTTT | CASSVAGDQPQHF
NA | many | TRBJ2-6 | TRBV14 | TGTGCCAGCAGCCAAGATCGAGTGTCTGGGGCCAACGTCCTGACTTTC | CASSQDRVSGANVLTF
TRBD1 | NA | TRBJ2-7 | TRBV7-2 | TGTGCCAGCAGCTTAGATGGGACAGGGCCGCTTTACGAGCAGTACTTC | CASSLDGTGPLYEQYF
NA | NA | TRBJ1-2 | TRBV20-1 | TGCAGTGCTAGAGATTTGTGGACGGGTACCTATGGCTACACCTTC | CSARDLWTGTYGYTF